This T cell receptor beta chain was sequenced for a study of shared clonotypes between healthy human individuals. Replicate PCRs run on sorted subsets employed approximately 200 ng DNA, approximately 30,000 T cell genomes. Using immunoSEQ multiplex PCR, the repertoire was profiled, and TCRdb retains in-frame clones only, with some absent. The data show about 660,000 clones, roughly 70% seen once. V was trimmed by 0 bases and J by 3 bases, leaving 11 bases between them. CDR1 and CDR2 from the germline V gene are MNHEY and SMNVEV (reference sequence). The CDR3 is made up of 15 amino acids. Caucasian adults residing in Nashville, Tennessee made up all the donors.

The origin of this receptor is a woman aged 25 to 39 in good health. The chain couples TRBV27 to TRBJ1-2, with TRBD1 as a possible D gene (5 bases). The sequenced material came from memory CD4+ T cells sorted from blood. Subset: CD45RA-negative fraction. The CDR3 nucleotides are TGTGCCAGCAGTTTATCGTCTGGAGGGGACTATGGCTACACCTTC. This codes for CASSLSSGGDYGYTF.